This T cell receptor beta chain was found in a study of shared clonotypes between healthy human individuals. The naive CD8 subset, CD45RO-negative cells positively selected for CCR7, excluded terminally differentiated effector memory CD45RA+ cells. Findings of the study overall: Some clonotypes were shared by all four sorted-subset donors, while others were not shared. The non-shared ones had lower generation probabilities than the shared ones.

Only one count was recorded for this clone. Antigen: not known. Distinct nucleotide sequences in the sample also encode this CDR3. This table comes from immunoSEQ multiplex PCR, and its TCRdb copy is limited to in-frame clones, with some not included. The repertoire has around 1.9 million clones, roughly 95% of them found once; the top ten carry over 1.5%. This CDR3 is 10 amino acids long. CDR1 is SNHLY and CDR2 is FYNNEI in the germline V gene. V lost 4 bases and J lost 5, with 3 bases in between. The rearrangement uses TRBV2 and TRBJ2-7; no reliable D call. The specimen sequenced was naive CD8+ T cells from PBMCs. The sequence came from a man aged 18 to 30 in good health. Some clones in this sample may be carry-over from other donors' samples. The CDR3 sequence is CASSVDEQYF. In nucleotides, the CDR3 is TGTGCCAGCAGTGTTGACGAGCAGTACTTC.